The 3 T cell receptor beta chains below were found in one sample sequenced in a study of response to subunit inactivated influenza vaccine. TCRdb recomputed calls from the RT-PCR reads with MiXCR, one row per CDR3 protein. The table includes a few hundred thousand distinct CDR3 sequences, less than 25% detected once. Sequences were derived from PBMCs from blood, sampled less than 22 months after vaccination. The receptors stem from a man between 50 and 75 years old who received an inactivated influenza vaccine.

This rearrangement joins TRBV6-5 to TRBJ1-4; no reliable D call. Trimming took 2 bases from V and 5 from J, leaving 6 bases between them. This CDR3 spans 13 amino acids. Germline V gives CDR1 MNHEY, CDR2 SVGAGI. As DNA, the CDR3 is TGTGCCAGCAGTTACGGACGGAATGAAAAACTGTTTTTT. Protein product: CASSYGRNEKLFF.

This clonotype was seen a handful of times. The rearrangement joins TRBV5-1 to TRBJ1-1; no reliable D call. This CDR3 comprises 13 residues. V lost 4 bases and J lost 3, with 10 bases in between. CDR1 and CDR2 from the germline V gene are SGHRS and YFSETQ. The DNA for the CDR3 is TGCGCCAGCAGCCCCCTGGCAGACACTGAAGCTTTCTTT. It codes for CASSPLADTEAFF.

The gene calls are TRBV9 and TRBJ2-1; 7 bases fit TRBD2. Trimming took 3 bases from V and 5 from J; bases not matched to a gene: 5. This CDR3 spans 14 amino acids. From germline, CDR1 is SGDLS and CDR2 YYNGEE. Here the CDR3 DNA reads TGTGCCAGCAGCGCAGGTGGGGGGGACAATGAGCAGTTCTTC. Its protein is CASSAGGGDNEQFF.